Reported below is one T cell receptor (beta chain). The data were taken from a study of T cell responses to AZD1222 COVID-19 vaccine. J gave up 4 bases and V 6 bases, and 8 bases lay outside the gene matches. Germline CDR1 ENHRY, CDR2 SYGVKD. The CDR3 spans 15 residues. This table comes from immunoSEQ multiplex PCR, and its TCRdb copy is limited to in-frame clones, with some not included. The sample gives 80,000 or so clones, 70% to 90% of which show up once; about 1.6% is in the top ten. This specimen consisted of peripheral blood, obtained on day 0 of AZD1222 vaccination. The V call is TRBV10-3, the J call TRBJ1-1, with 10 bases matching TRBD1. The source of this sequence is an adult in good health. CDR3 amino acids: CAIRDRGRGSTEAFF. The CDR3 nucleotides read TGTGCCATCAGAGACAGGGGGCGGGGAAGCACTGAAGCTTTCTTT.